This T cell receptor beta chain was observed in a study of shared clonotypes between healthy human individuals. Study-level background: Plates per donor: three CD4 naive, three CD4 memory, two CD8 naive, one CD8 memory. Findings and caveats of the study: Approximately 5.1% was the fraction of naive CD4 clonotypes found shared across a handful of donors. Rarefaction gave evidence that sorted-subset sequencing remained incomplete despite large depth.

Trimming at V came to 8 bases and at J to 3 bases, leaving 10 bases not matched to a gene. Germline V gene sequence: CDR1 SNHLY, CDR2 FYNNEI. The CDR3 sequence is 15 residues long. Note on this clone: Its antigen is undetermined.

Generated by immunoSEQ multiplex PCR, the TCRdb table keeps only in-frame clones and is missing some. The repertoire has about 2 million clones, over 85% of them found once; the top ten carry about 1.1%. In the naive CD8 group, cells lacked CD45RO and were positively selected for CCR7, so terminally differentiated effector memory CD45RA+ cells were left out. The chain employs TRBV2 and TRBJ2-7; 10 bases agree with TRBD1. This TCR was recovered from a man younger than 30 in good health. Sequences were obtained from naive CD8+ T cells sorted from blood. The CDR3 DNA sequence: TGTGCCAGCTTCGGAGGGGACAGGGGACTCTACGAGCAGTACTTC. Encoded protein: CASFGGDRGLYEQYF. Looking up the rest from reference TRBV2 and TRBJ2-7 gives the full variable domain: EPEVTQTPSHQVTQMGQEVILRCVPISNHLYFYWYRQILGQKVEFLVSFYNNEISEKSEIFDDQFSVERPDGSNFTLKIRSTKLEDSAMYFCASFGGDRGLYEQYFGPGTRLTVT.